These T cell receptor beta chains were read from a single sample in a study of graft-versus-host responses after intestinal transplantation. TCRdb keeps only in-frame clones here, not all; method: immunoSEQ multiplex PCR. The sample contains fewer than 9,500 clones, roughly 70% of which appear only once. Sample: ileum tissue, taken nearly 500 days after intestinal transplant. The receptors were gathered from a human patient who received an intestinal transplant, so some T cells may come from the graft donor. Each CDR3 is given with its conserved first and last residue. The order of the fields is clone size, J gene, D gene, V gene, CDR3 length, CDR3 DNA, CDR3 protein. The D gene is left open where the match is weak. Expanded clones are given a class, and other clones once, few, many or no size at all.

NA,TRBJ2-1,TRBD1,TRBV6-5,14,TGTGCCAGCAGCCAGACAGGGGCGTACAATGAGCAGTTCTTC,CASSQTGAYNEQFF
NA,TRBJ1-4,NA,TRBV5-6,17,TGTGCCAGCAGCTTGGCGGCAGGGCCAATGACTAATGAAAAACTGTTTTTT,CASSLAAGPMTNEKLFF
NA,TRBJ2-3,TRBD1,TRBV18,14,TGTGCCAGCTCACGGGACAGGAACACAGATACGCAGTATTTT,CASSRDRNTDTQYF
once,TRBJ2-7,TRBD2,TRBV5-4,15,TGTGCCAGCAGCTTGGGGGTAGCGGGGGTCTACGAGCAGTACTTC,CASSLGVAGVYEQYF
few,TRBJ2-1,TRBD1,TRBV5-4,15,TGTGCCAGCAGCGTACAGGGGTGGGGCTACAATGAGCAGTTCTTC,CASSVQGWGYNEQFF
NA,TRBJ1-2,NA,TRBV5-6,14,TGTGCCAGCAGCTTATGGTGGACAGTTCATGGCTACACCTTC,CASSLWWTVHGYTF
NA,TRBJ1-5,NA,TRBV28,14,TGTGCCAGCAGTTTACTAAGGGCCAATCAGCCCCAGCATTTT,CASSLLRANQPQHF
NA,TRBJ1-2,NA,TRBV6-6,13,TGTGCCAGCCGCTTGGACCTTAACTATGGCTACACCTTC,CASRLDLNYGYTF
NA,TRBJ2-1,NA,TRBV12-5,14,TGTGCTAGTGGTTTGGGACACTCCTACAATGAGCAGTTCTTC,CASGLGHSYNEQFF
few,TRBJ1-6,NA,TRBV5-1,14,TGCGTCAGCAGCACGGACACAAGTTATTCACCCCTCCACTTT,CVSSTDTSYSPLHF
NA,TRBJ2-2,NA,TRBV19,13,TGTGCCAGTAGTCCTCTACACACCGGGGAGCTGTTTTTT,CASSPLHTGELFF
NA,TRBJ1-2,NA,TRBV5-2,14,TGTGCCAGCAATAACTCACGAAAGACCTATGGCTACACCTTC,CASNNSRKTYGYTF